The 21 T cell receptor beta chains below were found in one sample sequenced in a study of T cell changes during pregnancy in multiple sclerosis. Produced via immunoSEQ multiplex PCR; TCRdb's table is partial and in-frame only. The sample consists of some 120,000 clones, around nine tenths of them appearing once. Sequenced here: peripheral blood, sampled in the third trimester of pregnancy. Receptors originate from a female donor with multiple sclerosis, enrolled in a pregnancy study.

The CDR3: CASSTDPSSYNEQFF. The DNA of the CDR3 is TGTGCCAGTAGTACAGACCCGAGCTCCTACAATGAGCAGTTCTTC. The chain is built from TRBV19 and TRBJ2-1, with unresolved D. This CDR3 spans 15 amino acids. CDR1 is LNHDA, CDR2 SQIVND, per germline (reference sequence). The V end lost 4 bases, the J end lost 0 bases, and 10 bases lay between the germline ends.

This chain links TRBV6-1 with TRBJ2-5; 13 bases are shared with TRBD2. J lost 5 bases, V lost 4 bases, and 7 bases had no gene match. Germline lookup yields CDR1 MNHNS and CDR2 SASEGT. The CDR3 is 16 residues long. The CDR3 DNA reads TGTGCCAGCAGTGTAAGGACTAGCGGGGGAAGGGAGACCCAGTACTTC. The encoded protein is CASSVRTSGGRETQYF.

The J gene is TRBJ1-2, the V gene TRBV30, with a possible D match to TRBD1 (6 bases). The CDR3 is 15 residues long. Trimming pared 2 bases from V and 8 bases from J, leaving 21 bases between. The germline gives CDR1 GTSNPN, CDR2 SVGIG (reference sequence). The CDR3 region is CAWSRGGAVLRGYTF. In DNA, the CDR3 is TGTGCCTGGAGTAGGGGGGGGGCGGTGTTGCGGGGCTACACCTTC.

The rearrangement links TRBV28 to TRBJ2-2, with 13 bases that match TRBD2. In germline, CDR1 is MDHEN, CDR2 SYDVKM. After removal of 3 bases from V and 5 bases from J, the junction contained 6 bases not matched to a gene. This CDR3 has 17 amino acids. The CDR3 spells CASSFPLLAGGTGELFF. CDR3 sequence (DNA): TGTGCCAGCAGTTTCCCCTTACTAGCGGGAGGGACCGGGGAGCTGTTTTTT.

J is TRBJ2-1 and V is TRBV5-4, with 16 nucleotides matching TRBD2. Per the germline V gene, CDR1 is SGHNT and CDR2 is YYREEE (reference sequence). This CDR3 has 17 amino acids. V gave up 4 bases and J gave up 6 bases; unmatched junction bases: 7. Here the CDR3 reads CASSPGTSGRALNEQFF. CDR3 sequence (DNA): TGTGCCAGCAGCCCAGGGACTAGCGGGAGGGCCCTCAATGAGCAGTTCTTC. The complete variable domain, with remaining parts taken from reference TRBV5-4 and TRBJ2-1, reads ETGVTQSPTHLIKTRGQQVTLRCSSQSGHNTVSWYQQALGQGPQFIFQYYREEENGRGNFPPRFSGLQFPNYSSELNVNALELDDSALYLCASSPGTSGRALNEQFFGPGTRLTVL.

This clone has a single count. This chain uses TRBV30 with TRBJ2-1; the match to TRBD1 covers 7 bases. Germline V lookup: CDR1 GTSNPN, CDR2 SVGIG (reference sequence). The trim removed 4 bases at V and 8 bases at J, leaving 14 bases unmatched. This CDR3 region has 15 residues. The CDR3 bases are TGTGCCTGGACCTCGGGACAGCAAATTGTCGATGAGCAGTTCTTC. Protein product: CAWTSGQQIVDEQFF.

The chain joins TRBV5-4 to TRBJ2-2; TRBD2 matches 13 bases. This CDR3 contains 16 residues. From germline, CDR1 is SGHNT and CDR2 YYREEE (reference sequence). The J segment lost 8 bases and the V segment lost 4 bases, leaving 8 bases of the junction unmatched. The CDR3, as DNA: TGTGCCAGCAGCCCCGGGACTAGCGGGGTTATTGGGGAGCTGTTTTTT. It yields the protein CASSPGTSGVIGELFF.

CDR3 sequence: CASSATSGSADTQYF. DNA for the CDR3: TGTGCCAGCAGCGCGACTAGCGGGAGTGCAGATACGCAGTATTTT. The V and J genes are TRBV7-3 and TRBJ2-3; 12 bases match TRBD2. The CDR3 has 15 residues. J lost 4 bases, V lost 5 bases, and 4 bases had no gene match. CDR1 and CDR2 (germline): SGHTA, FQGTGA.

The chain carries TRBV29-1 and TRBJ1-4; tentative D call: TRBD1 (6 bases). The V gene lost 6 bases and the J gene lost 2 bases, with 13 bases spanning the gap. Germline V CDR1 and CDR2: SQVTM, ANQGSEA. This CDR3 region has 14 residues. CDR3 amino acids: CSVFDGGTNEKLFF. In DNA, the CDR3 is TGCAGCGTATTTGATGGGGGCACTAATGAAAAACTGTTTTTT.

This chain uses TRBV10-3 with TRBJ2-6; 11 bases map to TRBD2. Germline values: CDR1 ENHRY, CDR2 SYGVKD. With 3 bases clipped from V and 4 bases from J, the junction kept 8 bases outside the gene matches. The CDR3 has 18 residues. CDR3 sequence reads: CAISDRISGRDGANVLTF. CDR3 DNA sequence: TGTGCCATCAGTGACAGGATTAGCGGGAGGGACGGGGCCAACGTCCTGACTTTC.

This chain uses TRBV5-4 with TRBJ2-1; 10 bases are shared with TRBD1. V was pared by 3 bases and J by 7 bases, with 1 base of the junction left unmatched. The CDR3 spans 13 residues. CDR1 is SGHNT and CDR2 is YYREEE in the germline V gene (reference sequence). DNA for the CDR3: TGTGCCAGCAGCTGGGACAGGGGAAATGAGCAGTTCTTC. It translates to CASSWDRGNEQFF.

The chain joins TRBV6-5 to TRBJ2-5; tentative D call: TRBD1 (5 bases). CDR3 length equals 14 residues. The germline V and J ends were trimmed by 4 bases and 0 bases, with 9 bases remaining between them. CDR1 is MNHEY and CDR2 is SVGAGI in the germline V gene. The CDR3 nucleotides are TGTGCCAGCAGTTGGGGCCAAGACCAAGAGACCCAGTACTTC. It specifies CASSWGQDQETQYF.

CDR3 sequence (DNA): TGTGCCAGCAGCCACGGGACTAGGCGGAATGAGCAGTTCTTC. Its protein is CASSHGTRRNEQFF. V usage is TRBV7-3 and J usage is TRBJ2-1; 8 bases are a match to TRBD2. Germline CDR1 is SGHTA and CDR2 is FQGTGA. J lost 7 bases, V lost 5 bases, and 7 bases had no gene match. The CDR3 totals 14 residues. Variable domain in full (rest from reference TRBV7-3 and TRBJ2-1): GAGVSQTPSNKVTEKGKYVELRCDPISGHTALYWYRQSLGQGPEFLIYFQGTGAADDSGLPNDRFFAVRPEGSVSTLKIQRTERGDSAVYLCASSHGTRRNEQFFGPGTRLTVL.

The chain is built from TRBV28 and TRBJ2-7; 10 bases map to TRBD1. Germline CDR1 reads MDHEN; CDR2 reads SYDVKM. The CDR3 consists of 14 residues. Losses at the gene ends were 3 bases for V and 6 bases for J; bases not matched to a gene: 5. CDR3 sequence reads: CASSFSGTGVEQYF. The CDR3 nucleotides read TGTGCCAGCAGTTTTTCCGGGACAGGGGTCGAGCAGTACTTC.

The V and J genes are TRBV27 and TRBJ2-3, with 7 bases matching TRBD2. The CDR3 totals 16 residues. Germline values: CDR1 MNHEY, CDR2 SMNVEV (reference sequence). J lost 4 bases, V lost 6 bases, and 13 bases had no gene match. DNA of the CDR3: TGTGCCAGCAGCCGCAGGGAGGGGATTAGGTCAGATACGCAGTATTTT. Protein sequence: CASSRREGIRSDTQYF.

The rearrangement uses TRBV9 and TRBJ1-1; a possible D gene is TRBD1 (6 bases). The germline V gene encodes CDR1 SGDLS and CDR2 YYNGEE. Trimming left V 4 bases short and J 0 bases short, with 10 bases between. The CDR3 has 14 residues. CDR3: CASSSGHLNTEAFF. CDR3 nucleotide sequence: TGTGCCAGCAGCTCGGGACACCTGAACACTGAAGCTTTCTTT.

The chain carries TRBV5-6 and TRBJ2-1; 10 nucleotides match TRBD2. The J segment lost 4 bases and the V segment lost 1 base, leaving 2 bases of the junction unmatched. Germline-derived CDR1 and CDR2 are SGHDT and YYEEEE. CDR3 length equals 15 residues. The CDR3 nucleotides read TGTGCCAGCAGCTTGCTACTAGCGGGATACAATGAGCAGTTCTTC. Translation gives CASSLLLAGYNEQFF. Full variable domain (missing parts from reference TRBV5-6 and TRBJ2-1): DAGVTQSPTHLIKTRGQQVTLRCSPKSGHDTVSWYQQALGQGPQFIFQYYEEEERQRGNFPDRFSGHQFPNYSSELNVNALLLGDSALYLCASSLLLAGYNEQFFGPGTRLTVL.

The chain carries TRBV27 and TRBJ2-7, with 8 positions matching TRBD1. The V gene's germline CDR1 is MNHEY and CDR2 SMNVEV (reference sequence). The CDR3 length is 15 residues. V dropped 6 bases and J dropped 5; count of bases not matched to a gene: 12. Here the CDR3 reads CASSILQGALNEQYF. CDR3 DNA sequence: TGTGCCAGCAGCATCCTCCAGGGGGCGCTAAACGAGCAGTACTTC.

Only one count was recorded for this clone. The chain links TRBV6-1 to TRBJ1-3, with D unresolved. V was clipped by 6 bases and J by 0 bases, with 6 bases between them. CDR3 size: 13 residues. CDR1 and CDR2 (germline): MNHNS, SASEGT. The CDR3 loop reads CASREDSGNTIYF. CDR3 nucleotide sequence: TGTGCCAGCAGGGAGGACTCTGGAAACACCATATATTTT.

The chain joins TRBV7-6 to TRBJ2-7, with TRBD1 matching 11 bases. The CDR3 is 16 residues long. Per the germline V gene, CDR1 is SGHVS and CDR2 is FNYEAQ. J gave up 6 bases and V 4 bases, and 11 bases lay outside the gene matches. The CDR3 loop reads CASSSIIGQGAFEQYF. The CDR3 DNA follows: TGTGCCAGCAGCTCTATAATAGGACAGGGGGCCTTCGAGCAGTACTTC.

This chain uses TRBV5-6 with TRBJ1-1; D unresolved. The CDR3 covers 15 residues. The germline CDR1 and CDR2 sequences are SGHDT and YYEEEE. Deletions cut 3 bases from V and 1 base from J, with 13 bases between. As DNA, the CDR3 is TGTGCCAGCAGCTCCAGGTGGCCAGGGAACACTGAAGCTTTCTTT. It is translated as CASSSRWPGNTEAFF.